Presented here are 24 T cell receptor beta chains from one specimen sequenced in a study of regulatory T cells in long-lasting Graves disease. Time point here: newly diagnosed GD, antithyroid drugs for less than 3 months. Extracted RNA from PBMCs served as the source of the TCR library. Arm-PCR of CDR3 regions with iRepertoire HTBI primers generated TCR beta libraries. TCRdb re-called the multiplex PCR reads with MiXCR, one entry per CDR3 protein. Among about 540,000 distinct CDR3 sequences listed, about 14% were seen once. The same data also went into a second study, on T cells in Graves' hyperthyroidism and ophthalmopathy.

This specimen was peripheral blood mononuclear cells (PBMCs), taken at new diagnosis, from a patient treated with antithyroid drugs. The receptors come from a man younger than 40 with Graves disease.

In its sample, this clonotype was seen many times. The rearrangement uses TRBV6-5 and TRBJ1-2; a possible D gene is TRBD1 (6 bases). Germline lookup yields CDR1 MNHEY and CDR2 SVGAGI. The CDR3 spans 19 residues. Trimming removed 0 bases at V and 4 bases at J, with 24 bases between. The CDR3 is CASSYSVGHWTRGTYGYTF. The CDR3 coding sequence is TGTGCCAGCAGTTACTCGGTGGGGCACTGGACAAGGGGGACCTATGGCTACACCTTC.

The V and J genes are TRBV4-1 and TRBJ1-2, with 10 bases lining up with TRBD1. Trimming cost V 6 bases and J 2 bases; bases outside gene matches: 6. The CDR3 extends over 15 amino acids. Germline-derived CDR1 and CDR2 are MGHRA and YSYEKL. The CDR3 DNA reads TGCGCCAGCAGTCACCCGGGACAGGGGAACTATGGCTACACCTTC. Translated, it gives CASSHPGQGNYGYTF.

This chain links TRBV12-3 or TRBV12-4 with TRBJ1-3; D gene ambiguous. The CDR3 covers 17 residues. With 3 bases removed from V and 1 base from J, the gap between germline ends came to 16 bases. The CDR3 DNA follows: TGTGCCAGCAGTTTTAGCCCGGGGAGGAATTCTGGAAACACCATATATTTT. Encoded protein: CASSFSPGRNSGNTIYF.

This rearrangement joins TRBV6-1 to TRBJ1-3; D possibly corresponds to TRBD1 (5 bases). Germline lookup yields CDR1 MNHNS and CDR2 SASEGT. This CDR3 spans 12 amino acids. The V gene lost 5 bases and the J gene lost 9 bases, with 11 bases spanning the gap. The DNA for the CDR3 is TGTGCCAGCAGTAGTCCAGGGAGCACCATATATTTT. This sequence encodes CASSSPGSTIYF.

This clonotype turned up a few times. J is TRBJ2-5 and V is TRBV29-1, with TRBD2 identical over 11 bases. V was clipped by 4 bases and J by 2 bases; unmatched bases: 6. The germline V gene has CDR1 SQVTM and CDR2 ANQGSEA. This CDR3 has 15 amino acids. CDR3 in amino acids: CSVGLAGLPQETQYF. The CDR3 nucleotides read TGCAGCGTTGGACTAGCGGGGCTTCCTCAAGAGACCCAGTACTTC.

In this sample, this clonotype turned up many times. V usage is TRBV6-1 and J usage is TRBJ2-1; D ambiguous. The V gene's germline CDR1 is MNHNS and CDR2 SASEGT. V lost 8 bases and J lost 6, with 11 bases in between. The CDR3 covers 12 residues. CDR3 nucleotide sequence: TGTGCCAGCGGGAAGCTCTTCAATGAGCAGTTCTTC. Translated, it gives CASGKLFNEQFF.

The table lists this clonotype with many counts. V is TRBV2 and J is TRBJ2-5; D tentatively fits TRBD1 or TRBD2 (5 bases each). V was pared by 8 bases and J by 1 base, with 11 bases between. Germline V lookup: CDR1 SNHLY, CDR2 FYNNEI. The CDR3 has 13 amino acids. This chain's CDR3 is CASWGGGQETQYF. The CDR3 DNA reads TGTGCCAGCTGGGGCGGAGGCCAAGAGACCCAGTACTTC. Drawing the rest from reference TRBV2 and TRBJ2-5, the complete variable domain is EPEVTQTPSHQVTQMGQEVILRCVPISNHLYFYWYRQILGQKVEFLVSFYNNEISEKSEIFDDQFSVERPDGSNFTLKIRSTKLEDSAMYFCASWGGGQETQYFGPGTRLLVL.

This clonotype was picked up a small number of times. One end of the junction does not line up with germline, which may come from a read error. This rearrangement joins TRBV7-8 to TRBJ2-1, with 11 bases fitting TRBD1. The CDR3 has 14 amino acids. Germline V gene lookup returns CDR1 SGHVS and CDR2 FQNEAQ. The DNA of the CDR3 is TGTGCCGGCAGTGGGACAGGGGGTAGGAATGAGCAGTTCTTC. Encoded protein: CAGSGTGGRNEQFF. Full variable domain (rest looked up from reference TRBV7-8 and TRBJ2-1): GAGVSQSPRYKVAKRGQDVALRCDPISGHVSLFWYQQALGQGPEFLTYFQNEAQLDKSGLPSDRFFAERPEGSVSTLKIQRTQQEDSAVYLCAGSGTGGRNEQFFGPGTRLTVL.

A few counts support this clonotype. This chain links TRBV24-1 with TRBJ2-7, with 9 bases aligning to TRBD1. CDR3 length equals 16 residues. The V and J ends lost 5 bases and 5 bases, in that order; junction bases with no gene match: 12. Germline-derived CDR1 and CDR2 are KGHDR and SFDVKD. For the CDR3, the DNA is TGTGCCACCAGTGTCGGGCGTGACAGGGGGGGCGACGAGCAGTACTTC. This encodes CATSVGRDRGGDEQYF.

This clonotype was counted at least ten times. The J gene is TRBJ1-1, the V gene TRBV19; TRBD1 matches 8 bases. The germline V gene encodes CDR1 LNHDA and CDR2 SQIVND (reference sequence). The CDR3 is 15 amino acids. V shed 6 bases and J 3 bases; nucleotides not matched to a gene: 9. The CDR3 protein is CASRRTGWEDTEAFF. The CDR3, as DNA: TGTGCCAGTAGGAGGACAGGGTGGGAGGACACTGAAGCTTTCTTT.

The V and J genes are TRBV13 and TRBJ2-7; D call uncertain. The CDR3 extends over 13 amino acids. With 6 bases removed from V and 8 bases from J, the gap between germline ends came to 17 bases. Germline-derived CDR1 and CDR2 are PRHDT and FYEKMQ (reference sequence). The CDR3 sequence: CASSLESLRQQYF. DNA of the CDR3: TGTGCCAGCAGTCTCGAGTCCTTACGCCAGCAGTACTTC.

This rearrangement joins TRBV4-1 to TRBJ1-2; TRBD1 aligns across 7 bases. The germline CDR1 and CDR2 sequences are MGHRA and YSYEKL. With 1 base clipped from V and 4 bases from J, the junction kept 9 bases outside the gene matches. This CDR3 spans 16 amino acids. The CDR3 is CASSQVEGARGYGYTF. DNA for the CDR3: TGCGCCAGCAGCCAAGTTGAGGGGGCGCGAGGCTATGGCTACACCTTC.

The genes are TRBV6-9 and TRBJ2-1; D remains unclear. Per the germline V gene, CDR1 is MNHGY and CDR2 is SVAAGI. V shed 4 bases and J shed 8 bases, with 15 bases lying between them. This CDR3 is built from 14 residues. The CDR3 spells CASSWGPKGYEQFF. The CDR3 DNA reads as TGTGCCAGCAGTTGGGGTCCTAAGGGCTATGAGCAGTTCTTC.

This clonotype was counted at least ten times. The rearrangement joins TRBV27 to TRBJ2-7, with D tentatively TRBD1 (5 bases). CDR1 is MNHEY, CDR2 SMNVEV, per germline (reference sequence). The CDR3 sequence is 14 residues long. V dropped 5 bases and J dropped 5 bases, with 16 bases sitting between them. The CDR3 sequence: CASSPQGHPNEQYF. In nucleotides, the CDR3 is TGTGCCAGCAGTCCGCAAGGACACCCAAACGAGCAGTACTTC.

This clonotype was detected a few times. The rearrangement joins TRBV7-3 to TRBJ2-7, with 11 bases fitting TRBD2. Germline trimming cut 5 bases from V and 13 bases from J; bases unmatched to any gene: 13. The germline V gene has CDR1 SGHTA and CDR2 FQGTGA. The CDR3 covers 14 residues. The CDR3 reads CASSPAVLAGVPYF. The CDR3 nucleotides are TGTGCCAGCAGCCCTGCCGTACTAGCGGGGGTCCCTTACTTC.

At least ten counts were recorded for this clonotype. V usage is TRBV12-3 or TRBV12-4 and J usage is TRBJ2-1, with 7 bases aligning to TRBD2. The V gene end was trimmed by 5 bases and the J gene end by 10 bases; junction bases not matched to a gene: 14. The CDR3 spans 15 residues. CDR3 amino acids: CASSPRGDFPKEQFF. The CDR3 bases are TGTGCCAGCAGTCCCCGGGGGGACTTTCCAAAGGAGCAGTTCTTC.

This clonotype was counted ten times or more. The rearrangement uses TRBV9 and TRBJ2-5; 8 bases line up with TRBD1. This CDR3 contains 14 residues. Germline CDR1 and CDR2: SGDLS and YYNGEE. After removal of 6 bases from V and 5 bases from J, the junction contained 9 bases not matched to a gene. CDR3 protein: CASTPAGGGETQYF. CDR3 in DNA: TGTGCCAGCACCCCGGCAGGGGGCGGTGAGACCCAGTACTTC.

A note on this clonotype: This CDR3 is missing its conserved last phenylalanine or tryptophan, likely due to a read error. The gene calls are TRBV25-1 and TRBJ1-2; D unclear. This CDR3 contains 14 residues. The V and J ends lost 4 bases and 2 bases respectively, with 11 bases between them. CDR1 is MGHDK and CDR2 is SYGVNS in the germline V gene. In DNA, the CDR3 is TGTGCCAGCAGTGTTGGAGGGCGGAACTATGGCTACACCTCC. It translates to CASSVGGRNYGYTS.

This clonotype was counted a single time. V is TRBV4-1 and J is TRBJ2-6, with D unclear. Trimming stripped 4 bases from V and 0 bases from J, with 13 bases between. Per the germline V gene, CDR1 is MGHRA and CDR2 is YSYEKL. This CDR3 is built from 17 residues. CDR3 bases: TGCGCCAGCAGCCCGCTACCAGGTGTCTCTGGGGCCAACGTCCTGACTTTC. Protein product: CASSPLPGVSGANVLTF.

This clonotype was counted between two and nine times. This could be a read error, since a much larger clone is one nucleotide away. V gene TRBV7-6 combines with J gene TRBJ2-6; D not certain. Trimming pared 1 base from V and 0 bases from J, leaving 4 bases between. Germline V lookup: CDR1 SGHVS, CDR2 FNYEAQ. CDR3 length: 15 residues. CDR3: CASSLEVSGANVLTF. CDR3 nucleotide sequence: TGTGCCAGCAGCTTAGAGGTCTCTGGGGCCAACGTCCTGACTTTC. Full variable domain (remainder filled in from reference TRBV7-6 and TRBJ2-6): GAGVSQSPRYKVTKRGQDVALRCDPISGHVSLYWYRQALGQGPEFLTYFNYEAQQDKSGLPNDRFSAERPEGSISTLTIQRTEQRDSAMYRCASSLEVSGANVLTFGAGSRLTVL.

This clonotype was seen at least ten times. V is TRBV27 and J is TRBJ2-5; TRBD2 aligns across 10 bases. CDR3 size: 15 residues. The V segment lost 4 bases and the J segment 4 bases; nucleotides outside the gene matches: 6. Germline lookup yields CDR1 MNHEY and CDR2 SMNVEV (reference sequence). The CDR3 DNA is TGTGCCAGCAGTTCTCTAGCGGGAGTGCGAGAGACCCAGTACTTC. Translation gives CASSSLAGVRETQYF.

Only a few counts were recorded for this clonotype. CDR3 residues: CASSDHKTSGSGYEQYF. The DNA for the CDR3 is TGCGCCAGCAGTGACCACAAGACTAGCGGGAGTGGTTACGAGCAGTACTTC. The chain has TRBV10-1 and TRBJ2-7; TRBD2 agrees at 12 bases. Germline V gene data show CDR1 as WNHNN and CDR2 as SYGVQD (reference sequence). The ends lost 3 bases at V and 4 bases at J; junction bases unmatched: 10. The CDR3 length is 17 residues.

This clonotype was seen at least ten times. V usage is TRBV28 and J usage is TRBJ2-7; maybe TRBD2 (6 bases). CDR3 length: 12 residues. CDR1 is MDHEN and CDR2 is SYDVKM in the germline V gene. Trimming stripped 6 bases from V and 4 bases from J, with 10 bases between. The CDR3 region is CASRTSSYEQYF. The DNA of the CDR3 is TGTGCCAGCAGAACTAGCAGTTACGAGCAGTACTTC. The full variable domain, rest sourced from reference TRBV28 and TRBJ2-7, is DVKVTQSSRYLVKRTGEKVFLECVQDMDHENMFWYRQDPGLGLRLIYFSYDVKMKEKGDIPEGYSVSREKKERFSLILESASTNQTSMYLCASRTSSYEQYFGPGTRLTVT.

This chain connects TRBV20-1 to TRBJ2-2, with no clear D. The CDR3 is 13 residues long. CDR1 and CDR2 from the germline V gene are DFQATT and SNEGSKA (reference sequence). V was cut by 0 bases and J by 6 bases, with 8 bases left in between. The DNA of the CDR3 is TGCAGTGCTAGAGATCCAGTACCCGGGGAGCTGTTTTTT. Amino acid sequence: CSARDPVPGELFF.